The rows below give T cell receptor beta chains drawn from one sample of a study of cytotoxic CD8 clonotypes in ibrutinib-treated CLL. Method: immunoSEQ multiplex PCR; TCRdb's copy keeps in-frame clones and lacks some. The sample carries some 81,000 clones, about 85% recorded once. Sequenced material: PBMCs, taken after 12 months of ibrutinib treatment. The receptors originated from a human donor with chronic lymphocytic leukemia. CDR3s include the opening cysteine and the closing phenylalanine or tryptophan. The D gene is left open where the match is weak. Size values are once, few and many counts, or a class for expanded clones, and some rows have none.

v_call: TRBV5-1; d_call: NA; j_call: TRBJ2-3; clone_size: NA; cdr3_nt: TGCGCCAGCAGCTTGGTTGGCGGAGGGGCAGATACGCAGTATTTT; cdr3_aa: CASSLVGGGADTQYF
v_call: TRBV6-1; d_call: NA; j_call: TRBJ1-4; clone_size: NA; cdr3_nt: TGTGCCAGCAGCGCCTCGGGACCTGAAAAACTGTTTTTT; cdr3_aa: CASSASGPEKLFF
v_call: TRBV27; d_call: TRBD2; j_call: TRBJ2-7; clone_size: few; cdr3_nt: TGTGCCAGCAGCCCCCGACTAGCGGGAGGCGAGCAGTACTTC; cdr3_aa: CASSPRLAGGEQYF
v_call: TRBV9; d_call: NA; j_call: TRBJ2-1; clone_size: NA; cdr3_nt: TGTGCCAGCAGCGTAAACTCCAGGGCTGAGCAGTTCTTC; cdr3_aa: CASSVNSRAEQFF
v_call: TRBV9; d_call: NA; j_call: TRBJ1-1; clone_size: NA; cdr3_nt: TGTGCCAGCTCCCGGGCGCCGCGGGACACTGAAGCTTTCTTT; cdr3_aa: CASSRAPRDTEAFF
v_call: TRBV4-2; d_call: NA; j_call: TRBJ2-7; clone_size: NA; cdr3_nt: TGTGCCAGCAGCCAAGATGTGGGGCCCGGGGCCTACGAGCAGTACTTC; cdr3_aa: CASSQDVGPGAYEQYF
v_call: TRBV19; d_call: NA; j_call: TRBJ2-4; clone_size: once; cdr3_nt: TGTGCCAGTAGTGGGCAGGGGGGCCAGAAGTACTTC; cdr3_aa: CASSGQGGQKYF
v_call: TRBV9; d_call: TRBD2; j_call: TRBJ2-4; clone_size: once; cdr3_nt: TGTGCCAGCAGCGTGGGACTAGCGGCCGGGAACATTCAGTACTTC; cdr3_aa: CASSVGLAAGNIQYF
v_call: TRBV9; d_call: TRBD1; j_call: TRBJ1-2; clone_size: NA; cdr3_nt: TGTGCCAGCAGCCAGACAGGGGAGTATTCTGGCTACACCTTC; cdr3_aa: CASSQTGEYSGYTF
v_call: TRBV21-1; d_call: NA; j_call: TRBJ1-4; clone_size: NA; cdr3_nt: TGTGCCAGCAGTCTGCCCGGTAGGGGGGGAAAACTGTTTTTT; cdr3_aa: CASSLPGRGGKLFF
v_call: TRBV14; d_call: NA; j_call: TRBJ1-6; clone_size: medium-sized; cdr3_nt: TGTGCCAGCAGCGTGTACGGCCAGCGGTCACCCCTCCACTTT; cdr3_aa: CASSVYGQRSPLHF
v_call: TRBV18; d_call: NA; j_call: TRBJ1-3; clone_size: few; cdr3_nt: TGTGCCAGCTCACCATGGAGGAGTGGAAACACCATATATTTT; cdr3_aa: CASSPWRSGNTIYF
v_call: TRBV6-5; d_call: TRBD1; j_call: TRBJ2-7; clone_size: NA; cdr3_nt: TGTGCCAGCAGTTACCCCGGGACAGGGGTTTATCTGTACTTC; cdr3_aa: CASSYPGTGVYLYF
v_call: TRBV5-1; d_call: TRBD1; j_call: TRBJ2-7; clone_size: NA; cdr3_nt: TGCGCCAGCACCGAAACAGGGGCCAGCTCCTACGAGCAGTACTTC; cdr3_aa: CASTETGASSYEQYF
v_call: TRBV27; d_call: NA; j_call: TRBJ2-7; clone_size: NA; cdr3_nt: TGTGCCAGCAGTTTATCGCGACAGTCCTACGAGCAGTACTTC; cdr3_aa: CASSLSRQSYEQYF
v_call: TRBV7-6; d_call: NA; j_call: TRBJ1-4; clone_size: NA; cdr3_nt: TGTGCCAGCAGCTTAGTGGCAGGGGCTAATGAAAAACTGTTTTTT; cdr3_aa: CASSLVAGANEKLFF
v_call: TRBV28; d_call: TRBD2; j_call: TRBJ2-7; clone_size: NA; cdr3_nt: TGTGCCAGCAGTTTCCGTTTGGGGGCGGGAGGTCTCTACGAGCAGTACTTC; cdr3_aa: CASSFRLGAGGLYEQYF
v_call: TRBV6-5; d_call: NA; j_call: TRBJ1-1; clone_size: few; cdr3_nt: TGTGCCAGCAGTTATGGGGATGGGGGCACTGAAGCTTTCTTT; cdr3_aa: CASSYGDGGTEAFF
v_call: TRBV19; d_call: TRBD1; j_call: TRBJ1-5; clone_size: once; cdr3_nt: TGTGCCAGTAGTCCCCGGGTGGGACAGACCCAGCATTTT; cdr3_aa: CASSPRVGQTQHF
v_call: TRBV18; d_call: TRBD2; j_call: TRBJ2-1; clone_size: NA; cdr3_nt: TGTGCCAGCTCACCGGGACTAGCGGGAGTAAATGAGCAGTTCTTC; cdr3_aa: CASSPGLAGVNEQFF
v_call: TRBV9; d_call: TRBD1; j_call: TRBJ2-3; clone_size: few; cdr3_nt: TGTGCCAGCAGTAGGGGACAGGGACCAGATACGCAGTATTTT; cdr3_aa: CASSRGQGPDTQYF
v_call: TRBV6-5; d_call: TRBD1; j_call: TRBJ2-7; clone_size: NA; cdr3_nt: TGTGCCAGCAGCGAACAGGGGGGCTCCTACGAGCAGTACTTC; cdr3_aa: CASSEQGGSYEQYF
v_call: TRBV15; d_call: TRBD2; j_call: TRBJ2-1; clone_size: NA; cdr3_nt: TGTGCCACCAGCATAAGCGGGAGGTCGGGGAATGAGCAGTTCTTC; cdr3_aa: CATSISGRSGNEQFF
v_call: TRBV30; d_call: NA; j_call: TRBJ2-1; clone_size: NA; cdr3_nt: TGTGCCTGGACGTGGGGGCCCCTGTACAATGAGCAGTTCTTC; cdr3_aa: CAWTWGPLYNEQFF
v_call: TRBV20-1; d_call: NA; j_call: TRBJ1-1; clone_size: NA; cdr3_nt: TGCAGTGCCCATCCAGGGGCCCAAGCTTTCTTT; cdr3_aa: CSAHPGAQAFF
v_call: TRBV7-2; d_call: TRBD1; j_call: TRBJ1-2; clone_size: NA; cdr3_nt: TGTGCCAGCAGCCCTTACGCACCTCAGGGGGCACCCTCCTATGGCTACACCTTC; cdr3_aa: CASSPYAPQGAPSYGYTF
v_call: TRBV19; d_call: NA; j_call: TRBJ2-4; clone_size: NA; cdr3_nt: TGTGCCAGTAGCGAGGACAAGATTAAGTACTTC; cdr3_aa: CASSEDKIKYF
v_call: TRBV4-3; d_call: TRBD1; j_call: TRBJ1-1; clone_size: NA; cdr3_nt: TGCGCCAGCAGCCCCTCAGGGAGGACAGGGGGCACTGAAGCTTTCTTT; cdr3_aa: CASSPSGRTGGTEAFF
v_call: TRBV10-3; d_call: NA; j_call: TRBJ1-5; clone_size: NA; cdr3_nt: TGTGCCACCTCGGGGGGCCTTAGCAATCAGCCCCAGCATTTT; cdr3_aa: CATSGGLSNQPQHF
v_call: TRBV18; d_call: NA; j_call: TRBJ1-1; clone_size: NA; cdr3_nt: TGTGCCAGCTCACCGTTGGGGAGGGACACTGAAGCTTTCTTT; cdr3_aa: CASSPLGRDTEAFF
v_call: TRBV5-5; d_call: NA; j_call: TRBJ1-5; clone_size: NA; cdr3_nt: TGTGCCAGCACCTCGGAGGGTGGGAGCAATCAGCCCCAGCATTTT; cdr3_aa: CASTSEGGSNQPQHF
v_call: TRBV2; d_call: NA; j_call: TRBJ1-2; clone_size: NA; cdr3_nt: TGTGCCAGCCCCACGCGCGGGGGGGACGCCTATGGCTACACCTTC; cdr3_aa: CASPTRGGDAYGYTF
v_call: TRBV15; d_call: TRBD2; j_call: TRBJ2-1; clone_size: NA; cdr3_nt: TGTGCCACCAGCAGAGAGGGACTAGGACTTTCTGAGCAGTTCTTC; cdr3_aa: CATSREGLGLSEQFF
v_call: TRBV19; d_call: NA; j_call: TRBJ2-6; clone_size: NA; cdr3_nt: TGTGCCAGTAGTATGGCGGGCAGCCTATTCTCTGGGGCCAACGTCCTGACTTTC; cdr3_aa: CASSMAGSLFSGANVLTF
v_call: TRBV4-2; d_call: TRBD2; j_call: TRBJ2-1; clone_size: many; cdr3_nt: TGTGCCAGCAGCCAAGAACCGGGAGGGCCCAATGAGCAGTTCTTC; cdr3_aa: CASSQEPGGPNEQFF
v_call: TRBV7-2; d_call: NA; j_call: TRBJ1-4; clone_size: NA; cdr3_nt: TGTGCCAGCAGCCCCCGACAGTTCACTGAAAAACTGTTTTTT; cdr3_aa: CASSPRQFTEKLFF
v_call: TRBV12-5; d_call: TRBD1; j_call: TRBJ1-5; clone_size: NA; cdr3_nt: TGTGCTAGTGGTTTGGTAACTGGGACAGGACCCAATCAGCCCCAGCATTTT; cdr3_aa: CASGLVTGTGPNQPQHF
v_call: TRBV5-1; d_call: NA; j_call: TRBJ2-3; clone_size: NA; cdr3_nt: TGCGCCAGCAGCTTGGGGGCCGCGGGCACAGATACGCAGTATTTT; cdr3_aa: CASSLGAAGTDTQYF
v_call: TRBV7-8; d_call: NA; j_call: TRBJ1-2; clone_size: NA; cdr3_nt: TGTGCCAGCAGCTTAGCCCTAGGGGCTAACTATGGCTACACCTTC; cdr3_aa: CASSLALGANYGYTF
v_call: TRBV19; d_call: NA; j_call: TRBJ1-1; clone_size: NA; cdr3_nt: TGTGCCAGTAGTATTCTATTGAACACTGAAGCTTTCTTT; cdr3_aa: CASSILLNTEAFF
v_call: TRBV7-9; d_call: NA; j_call: TRBJ1-1; clone_size: NA; cdr3_nt: TGTGCCAGCAGCTTAGGGGCAGTGAACACTGAAGCTTTCTTT; cdr3_aa: CASSLGAVNTEAFF
v_call: TRBV5-1; d_call: NA; j_call: TRBJ2-3; clone_size: NA; cdr3_nt: TGCGCCAGCAGCCCCACCCCTGGCGCGGATACGCAGTATTTT; cdr3_aa: CASSPTPGADTQYF
v_call: TRBV28; d_call: TRBD2; j_call: TRBJ2-7; clone_size: few; cdr3_nt: TGTGCCAGCAGTTTACCGGGACTAGTATACGAGCAGTACTTC; cdr3_aa: CASSLPGLVYEQYF
v_call: TRBV2; d_call: NA; j_call: TRBJ2-3; clone_size: NA; cdr3_nt: TGTGCCAGCAGTGAACGCCTGAGGGCCACAGATACGCAGTATTTT; cdr3_aa: CASSERLRATDTQYF
v_call: TRBV28; d_call: NA; j_call: TRBJ1-3; clone_size: many; cdr3_nt: TGTGCCAGCAGGGCCGACACCATATATTTT; cdr3_aa: CASRADTIYF
v_call: TRBV7-2; d_call: NA; j_call: TRBJ2-3; clone_size: NA; cdr3_nt: TGTGCCAGCAGCTCCCGTTGGGATACGCAGTATTTT; cdr3_aa: CASSSRWDTQYF
v_call: TRBV28; d_call: TRBD2; j_call: TRBJ2-3; clone_size: NA; cdr3_nt: TGTGCCAGCAGTTTAATTTCTAGCGGGACAGATACGCAGTATTTT; cdr3_aa: CASSLISSGTDTQYF
v_call: TRBV27; d_call: NA; j_call: TRBJ2-1; clone_size: NA; cdr3_nt: TGTGCCAGCAGTTTATCGTGGGGTGAGCAGTTCTTC; cdr3_aa: CASSLSWGEQFF
v_call: TRBV11-2; d_call: TRBD2; j_call: TRBJ2-7; clone_size: NA; cdr3_nt: TGTGCCAGCAGCTTAGATCCCGCTAGCGGCGAGCAGTACTTC; cdr3_aa: CASSLDPASGEQYF
v_call: TRBV9; d_call: TRBD1; j_call: TRBJ2-3; clone_size: NA; cdr3_nt: TGTGCCAGCAGCGCAGTTCCAGGGGGCCACGGGGAACATACGCAGTATTTT; cdr3_aa: CASSAVPGGHGEHTQYF
v_call: TRBV18; d_call: NA; j_call: TRBJ2-5; clone_size: NA; cdr3_nt: TGTGCCAGCTCACCCGGGCAGGGGGGCGAGACCCAGTACTTC; cdr3_aa: CASSPGQGGETQYF
v_call: TRBV7-9; d_call: TRBD1; j_call: TRBJ1-2; clone_size: NA; cdr3_nt: TGTGCCAGCAGCCCCCGGGACAGGGTCTTTGGCTACACCTTC; cdr3_aa: CASSPRDRVFGYTF
v_call: TRBV28; d_call: NA; j_call: TRBJ2-5; clone_size: once; cdr3_nt: TGTGCCAGCAGTTTCTGGCAAGAGACCCAGTACTTC; cdr3_aa: CASSFWQETQYF
v_call: TRBV7-3; d_call: NA; j_call: TRBJ2-2; clone_size: NA; cdr3_nt: TGTGCCAGCAGCTTAACGCCCAGCCTGGGCGAACGCGGGGAGCTGTTTTTT; cdr3_aa: CASSLTPSLGERGELFF
v_call: TRBV30; d_call: TRBD2; j_call: TRBJ2-1; clone_size: once; cdr3_nt: TGTGCCTGGGGTCGACTAGCGGGGGGGCTTTTGATCGATGAGCAGTTCTTC; cdr3_aa: CAWGRLAGGLLIDEQFF
v_call: TRBV29-1; d_call: NA; j_call: TRBJ2-1; clone_size: NA; cdr3_nt: TGCAGCGCCCCGTACGTCGTGAGGGGCTCCTACAATGAGCAGTTCTTC; cdr3_aa: CSAPYVVRGSYNEQFF
v_call: TRBV7-2; d_call: TRBD1; j_call: TRBJ1-2; clone_size: NA; cdr3_nt: TGTGCCACCAAGGACAGGAGTAACTATGGCTACACCTTC; cdr3_aa: CATKDRSNYGYTF
v_call: TRBV5-4; d_call: TRBD1; j_call: TRBJ1-1; clone_size: NA; cdr3_nt: TGTGCCAGCAGCCCCGGGACAGGGGGCGGGAACACTGAAGCTTTCTTT; cdr3_aa: CASSPGTGGGNTEAFF
v_call: TRBV18; d_call: NA; j_call: TRBJ2-7; clone_size: medium-sized; cdr3_nt: TGTGCCAGCTCACCCTACCGGGGCAGCGAGCAGTACTTC; cdr3_aa: CASSPYRGSEQYF
v_call: TRBV7-8; d_call: TRBD2; j_call: TRBJ2-1; clone_size: NA; cdr3_nt: TGTGCCAGCAGCGCGCGCCGGGGGGATTACAATGAGCAGTTCTTC; cdr3_aa: CASSARRGDYNEQFF